This T cell receptor (beta chain) originates from a study of OX40 agonist ivuxolimab in advanced cancers. Overall study results and limits: Normalized T-cell clonal expansion was also low in some nonresponders. Mean expanded clone counts were higher in CD8+ than CD4+ T cells.

About this clone: Its specificity is unknown.

Profiling relied on immunoSEQ multiplex PCR, and the TCRdb table lists in-frame clones only, not all of them. The data show approximately 81,000 clones, approximately 94% seen once. Trimming took 4 bases from V and 4 from J, leaving 13 bases between them. The CDR3 spans 14 residues. Germline V gene lookup returns CDR1 MNHNY and CDR2 SVGAGI (reference sequence). The sequencing here drew on CD4+ or CD8+ T cells sorted from blood, taken in a trial of the OX40 agonist ivuxolimab. The receptor's source is an adult with an advanced solid tumor such as melanoma, head and neck, liver or kidney cancer. The J gene is TRBJ2-5, the V gene TRBV6-6; D possibly corresponds to TRBD1 (5 bases). The CDR3 DNA is TGTGCCAGCAGTTCTGGACACCCCCGAGAGACCCAGTACTTC. It codes for CASSSGHPRETQYF.